These 20 T cell receptor beta chains came from one sample sequenced in a study of regulatory T cells in long-lasting Graves disease. Building the TCR beta libraries relied on iRepertoire HTBI primers, and CDR3 regions underwent Arm-PCR. A single record per CDR3 protein comes from TCRdb applying MiXCR to the multiplex PCR reads. Of around 250,000 distinct CDR3 sequences listed, 18% are singletons. The sample's time point: newly diagnosed GD, antithyroid drugs for less than 3 months. Construction of the TCR library relied on RNA isolated from PBMCs. These data were also filed under a second study, of T cells in Graves' hyperthyroidism and ophthalmopathy.

The material was peripheral blood mononuclear cells (PBMCs), obtained at new diagnosis, from a patient treated with antithyroid drugs. The receptors here all came from a woman aged 30 to 39 with Graves disease.

The J gene is TRBJ1-1, the V gene TRBV10-1; unclear D gene. The CDR3 extends over 13 amino acids. The V and J ends lost 6 bases and 2 bases respectively, with 10 bases between them. CDR1 is WNHNN and CDR2 is SYGVQD in the germline V gene (reference sequence). The CDR3 bases are TGCGCCAGCAGAAAAGAACATAACACTGAAGCTTTCTTT. This sequence encodes CASRKEHNTEAFF.

This clonotype was seen at least ten times. The chain joins TRBV12-3 or TRBV12-4 to TRBJ2-7; no firm D call. V was shortened by 5 bases and J by 0 bases, with 14 bases between the two germline ends. The CDR3 extends over 15 amino acids. In DNA, the CDR3 is TGTGCCAGCAGTCCCCCGCCGGTGGGCTCCTACGAGCAGTACTTC. Encoded protein: CASSPPPVGSYEQYF.

This clonotype was seen repeatedly, ten times or more. This chain links TRBV3-1 with TRBJ2-7; 7 bases fit TRBD2. CDR3 size: 14 residues. CDR1 is LGHDT and CDR2 is YNNKEL in the germline V gene (reference sequence). Trimming cost V 0 bases and J 3 bases; bases outside gene matches: 2. CDR3 in DNA: TGTGCCAGCAGCCAAGACGGCGGGGGCTACGAGCAGTACTTC. It specifies CASSQDGGGYEQYF.

This sequence joins TRBV7-9 and TRBJ1-2; 7 nucleotides line up with TRBD1. Trimming at V came to 10 bases and at J to 6 bases, leaving 5 bases not matched to a gene. Germline CDR1 SEHNR, CDR2 FQNEAQ (reference sequence). The CDR3 loop spans 11 amino acids. DNA for the CDR3: TGTGCCACGGGACAGAAGAATGGCTACACCTTC. It translates to CATGQKNGYTF.

This clonotype came up many times. V usage is TRBV6-1 and J usage is TRBJ1-2; D call uncertain. The V end lost 7 bases, the J end lost 6 bases, and 9 bases lay between the germline ends. There are 11 residues in the CDR3. Per the germline V gene, CDR1 is MNHNS and CDR2 is SASEGT. The CDR3 DNA reads as TGTGCCAGCAAGTGGAGCGATGGCTACACCTTC. Encoded protein: CASKWSDGYTF.

About this clonotype: This may come from a read error, since a much larger clone is one base off. The chain uses TRBV19 and TRBJ1-1, with D perhaps matching TRBD1 (5 bases). Germline V CDR1 and CDR2: LNHDA, SQIVND (reference sequence). This CDR3 has 17 residues. The V end lost 3 bases, the J end lost 4 bases, and 21 bases lay between the germline ends. The CDR3 region is CASSMGTGADLITEAFF. Here the CDR3 DNA reads TGTGCCAGTAGTATGGGAACCGGGGCGGACCTCATCACTGAAGCTTTCTTT.

This clonotype was detected many times. The chain has TRBV3-1 and TRBJ1-2; D gene ambiguous. This CDR3 spans 14 amino acids. The germline CDR1 and CDR2 sequences are LGHDT and YNNKEL (reference sequence). Trimming removed 4 bases at V and 1 base at J, with 10 bases between. CDR3 in DNA: TGTGCCAGCAGCCCCTTCGACTTTAACTATGGCTACACCTTC. As protein: CASSPFDFNYGYTF.

This clonotype was picked up many times. The V call is TRBV2, the J call TRBJ2-1, with D perhaps given as TRBD1 or TRBD2 (5 bases each). The CDR3 has 16 amino acids. Germline CDR1 is SNHLY and CDR2 is FYNNEI. Trimming left V 4 bases short and J 2 bases short, with 15 bases between. CDR3 nucleotides: TGTGCCAGCAGTGCCACCGTGCCGGGGCCCTACAATGAGCAGTTCTTC. It is translated as CASSATVPGPYNEQFF.

This clonotype was seen at least ten times. The chain recombines TRBV12-3 or TRBV12-4 with TRBJ1-1, with 9 bases that match TRBD1. V lost 5 bases to trimming and J lost 11 bases; unmatched junction nucleotides: 3. The CDR3 is 11 amino acids. CDR3 sequence (DNA): TGTGCCAGCAGTGGACAGGGGATCGCTTTCTTT. Translated, it gives CASSGQGIAFF.

This clonotype showed up just a few times. The rearrangement joins TRBV7-3 to TRBJ1-3; the D gene is possibly TRBD1 (5 bases). The CDR3 contains 14 residues. Per the germline V gene, CDR1 is SGHTA and CDR2 is FQGTGA. The V and J ends lost 8 bases and 2 bases respectively, with 13 bases between them. The CDR3 loop is CASARGSAGNTIYF. The DNA of the CDR3 is TGTGCCAGCGCTCGGGGGTCGGCTGGAAACACCATATATTTT.

V and J are TRBV18 and TRBJ2-5, with TRBD2 identical over 8 bases. Germline CDR1 reads KGHSH; CDR2 reads LQKENI. The CDR3 length is 16 residues. V lost 4 bases, J lost 5 bases, and 12 bases stayed unmatched. The CDR3 protein is CASSQERGNLGETQYF. Here the CDR3 DNA reads TGTGCCAGCTCACAAGAGCGGGGGAATCTGGGGGAGACCCAGTACTTC.

This chain uses TRBV20-1 with TRBJ1-3; possibly TRBD1 for D (6 bases). Germline CDR1 is DFQATT and CDR2 is SNEGSKA (reference sequence). This CDR3 comprises 16 residues. Deletions cut 1 base from V and 0 bases from J, with 13 bases between. The CDR3 sequence: CSARAPGDSSGNTIYF. The CDR3 bases are TGCAGTGCTAGAGCCCCAGGGGATAGCTCTGGAAACACCATATATTTT.

This rearrangement joins TRBV20-1 to TRBJ1-1; possibly TRBD1 for D (5 bases). Germline CDR1 reads DFQATT; CDR2 reads SNEGSKA (reference sequence). The CDR3 has 14 amino acids. The V end was cut by 7 bases, the J end by 3 bases, with 18 bases between. The CDR3 nucleotides are TGCAGTGGAAATGGTTGGGGGAGGTACACTGAAGCTTTCTTT. Amino acid sequence: CSGNGWGRYTEAFF.

This clonotype was found many times. The chain is built from TRBV11-2 and TRBJ2-7, with TRBD1 matching 7 bases. Per the germline V gene, CDR1 is SGHAT and CDR2 is FQNNGV. The CDR3 sequence is 13 residues long. J gave up 2 bases and V 5 bases, and 3 bases lay outside the gene matches. CDR3 bases: TGTGCCAGCAGCCTTGGGACAGCCTACGAGCAGTACTTC. Protein sequence: CASSLGTAYEQYF.

Details on this clonotype: A far larger clone is off by one base, so a read error is likely. The genes are TRBV7-2 and TRBJ1-6, with TRBD1 matching 7 bases. After removal of 8 bases from V and 10 bases from J, the junction contained 14 bases not matched to a gene. Germline loops: CDR1 SGHTA, CDR2 FQGNSA. This CDR3 comprises 15 residues. CDR3 in DNA: TGTGCCAGCTCGCGATACAGGGGCTCGGACTCACCCCTCCACTTT. Translating gives CASSRYRGSDSPLHF.

This clonotype was detected many times. J is TRBJ2-4 and V is TRBV27; tentatively, D is TRBD1 or TRBD2 (5 bases each). The CDR3 loop spans 20 amino acids. V lost 5 bases to trimming and J lost 3 bases, with 29 bases between them. Germline CDR1 and CDR2: MNHEY and SMNVEV (reference sequence). CDR3 nucleotides: TGTGCCAGCAGTCTTAACCCTTGGGACGGTGTTCGTGGTGTCAAAAACATTCAGTACTTC. This sequence encodes CASSLNPWDGVRGVKNIQYF.

This clonotype occurred many times. The chain carries TRBV7-9 and TRBJ1-2; 8 bases are a match to TRBD1. With V trimmed by 4 bases and J by 4 bases, 11 bases remained unmatched. CDR1 is SEHNR, CDR2 FQNEAQ, per germline (reference sequence). This CDR3 is built from 16 residues. CDR3 sequence: CASSSTDFQGAYGYTF. CDR3 nucleotide sequence: TGTGCCAGCAGCTCGACCGACTTCCAGGGGGCCTATGGCTACACCTTC.

Of note for this clonotype: Germline is not matched at one junction end, which may reflect a read error. The CDR3 bases are TGTGCCAGCAGTTACTCGATGGGTTTGGCAGCTTCCTACGGGCAGTACTTC. This gives the protein CASSYSMGLAASYGQYF. This sequence joins TRBV6-5 and TRBJ2-7; unclear D gene. Per germline, CDR1 MNHEY and CDR2 SVGAGI. The CDR3 totals 17 residues.

The chain links TRBV5-1 to TRBJ2-2; 10 nucleotides line up with TRBD2. This CDR3 is built from 15 residues. The J segment lost 3 bases and the V segment lost 1 base, leaving 0 bases of the junction unmatched. Germline CDR1 reads SGHRS; CDR2 reads YFSETQ. This CDR3 is CASSLSGGDTGELFF. As DNA, the CDR3 is TGCGCCAGCAGCTTGAGCGGGGGGGACACCGGGGAGCTGTTTTTT.

The genes are TRBV3-1 and TRBJ1-2; 11 bases are shared with TRBD1. Germline assignment: CDR1 LGHDT and CDR2 YNNKEL (reference sequence). J was trimmed by 4 bases and V by 3 bases; bases with no gene match: 10. The CDR3 is 17 residues long. Here the CDR3 DNA reads TGTGCCAGCAGCCACCCCGGGGGGGGACAGGGGGTCTATGGCTACACCTTC. Protein sequence: CASSHPGGGQGVYGYTF.